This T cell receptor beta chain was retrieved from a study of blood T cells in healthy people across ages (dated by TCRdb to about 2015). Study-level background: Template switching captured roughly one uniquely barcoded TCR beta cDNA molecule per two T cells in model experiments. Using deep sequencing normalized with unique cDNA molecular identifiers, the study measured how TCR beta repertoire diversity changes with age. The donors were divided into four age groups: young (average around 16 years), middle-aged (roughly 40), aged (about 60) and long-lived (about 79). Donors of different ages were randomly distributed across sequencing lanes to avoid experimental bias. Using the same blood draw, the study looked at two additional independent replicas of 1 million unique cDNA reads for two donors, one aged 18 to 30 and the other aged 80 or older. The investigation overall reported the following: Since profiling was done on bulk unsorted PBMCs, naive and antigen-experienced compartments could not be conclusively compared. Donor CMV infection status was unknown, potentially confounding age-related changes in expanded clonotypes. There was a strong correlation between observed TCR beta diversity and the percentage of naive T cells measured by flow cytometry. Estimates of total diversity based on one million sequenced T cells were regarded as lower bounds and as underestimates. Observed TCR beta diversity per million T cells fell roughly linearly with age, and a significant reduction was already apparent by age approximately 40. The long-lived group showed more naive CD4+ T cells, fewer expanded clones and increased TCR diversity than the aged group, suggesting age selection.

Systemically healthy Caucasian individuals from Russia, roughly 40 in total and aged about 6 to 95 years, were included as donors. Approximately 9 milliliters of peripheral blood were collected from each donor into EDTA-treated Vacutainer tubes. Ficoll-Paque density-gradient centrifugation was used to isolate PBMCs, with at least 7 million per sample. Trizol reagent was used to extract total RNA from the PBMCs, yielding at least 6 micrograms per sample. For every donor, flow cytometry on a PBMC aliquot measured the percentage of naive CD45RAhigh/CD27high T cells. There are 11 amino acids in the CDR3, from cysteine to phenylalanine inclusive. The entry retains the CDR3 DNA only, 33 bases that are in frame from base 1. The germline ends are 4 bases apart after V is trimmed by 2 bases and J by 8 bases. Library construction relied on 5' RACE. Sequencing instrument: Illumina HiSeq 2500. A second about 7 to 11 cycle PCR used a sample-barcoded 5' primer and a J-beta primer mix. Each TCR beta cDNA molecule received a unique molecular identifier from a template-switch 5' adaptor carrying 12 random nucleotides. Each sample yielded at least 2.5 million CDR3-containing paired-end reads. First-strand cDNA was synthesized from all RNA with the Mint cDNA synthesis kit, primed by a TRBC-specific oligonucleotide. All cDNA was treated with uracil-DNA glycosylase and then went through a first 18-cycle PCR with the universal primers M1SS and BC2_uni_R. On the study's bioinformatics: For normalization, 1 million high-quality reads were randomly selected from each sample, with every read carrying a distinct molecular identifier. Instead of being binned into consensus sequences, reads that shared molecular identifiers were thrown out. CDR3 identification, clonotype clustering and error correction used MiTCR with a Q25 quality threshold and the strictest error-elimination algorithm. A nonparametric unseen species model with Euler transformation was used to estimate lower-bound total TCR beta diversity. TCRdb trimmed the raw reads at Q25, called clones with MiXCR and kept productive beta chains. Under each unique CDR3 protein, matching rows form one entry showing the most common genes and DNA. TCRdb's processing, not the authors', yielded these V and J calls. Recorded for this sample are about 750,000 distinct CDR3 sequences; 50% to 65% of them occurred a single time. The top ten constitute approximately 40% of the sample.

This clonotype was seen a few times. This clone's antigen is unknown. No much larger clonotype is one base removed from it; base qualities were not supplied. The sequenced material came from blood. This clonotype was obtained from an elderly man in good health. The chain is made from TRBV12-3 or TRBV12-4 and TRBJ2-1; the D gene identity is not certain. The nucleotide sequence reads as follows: TGTGCCAGCAGTTTATTCGATGAGCAGTTCTTC. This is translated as CASSLFDEQFF.